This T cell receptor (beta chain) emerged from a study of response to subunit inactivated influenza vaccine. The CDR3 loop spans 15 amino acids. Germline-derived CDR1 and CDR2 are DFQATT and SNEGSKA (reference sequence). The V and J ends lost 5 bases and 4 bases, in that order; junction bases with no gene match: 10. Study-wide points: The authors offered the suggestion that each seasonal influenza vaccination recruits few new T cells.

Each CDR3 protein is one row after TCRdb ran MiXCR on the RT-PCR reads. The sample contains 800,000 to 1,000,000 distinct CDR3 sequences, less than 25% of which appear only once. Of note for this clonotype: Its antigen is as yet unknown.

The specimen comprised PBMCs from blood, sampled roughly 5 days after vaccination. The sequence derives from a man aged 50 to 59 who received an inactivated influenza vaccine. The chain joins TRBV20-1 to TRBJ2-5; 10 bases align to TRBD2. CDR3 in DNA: TGCAGTGCTCAATCACTAGCGGGATGGGTAGAGACCCAGTACTTC. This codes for CSAQSLAGWVETQYF.